The present TCR beta chain was sequenced within a study of T cells in Graves' hyperthyroidism and ophthalmopathy. Findings and caveats of the study: The model made its ophthalmopathy prediction, and onset followed a median roughly six months later.

Regions amplified from RNA transcripts were the TCR beta CDR3 regions. Primed by the HTBI set, a first-round RT-PCR was run on the TCR CDR3. TCRdb re-called the multiplex PCR reads with MiXCR, one entry per CDR3 protein. The data show around 350,000 distinct CDR3 sequences, about 18% seen once. This clonotype showed up many times. Its antigen is unknown. The CDR3 is 11 residues long. The V end lost 5 bases, the J end lost 6 bases, and 4 bases lay between the germline ends. Per germline, CDR1 MNHNS and CDR2 SASEGT. The chain carries TRBV6-1 and TRBJ2-2; no firm D call. The TCR sequence derives from a woman in her 30s with Graves' hyperthyroidism that later progressed to Graves' ophthalmopathy. The sample was blood. CDR3 region: CASSYAGELFF. The CDR3 DNA reads TGTGCCAGCAGTTATGCCGGGGAGCTGTTTTTT.